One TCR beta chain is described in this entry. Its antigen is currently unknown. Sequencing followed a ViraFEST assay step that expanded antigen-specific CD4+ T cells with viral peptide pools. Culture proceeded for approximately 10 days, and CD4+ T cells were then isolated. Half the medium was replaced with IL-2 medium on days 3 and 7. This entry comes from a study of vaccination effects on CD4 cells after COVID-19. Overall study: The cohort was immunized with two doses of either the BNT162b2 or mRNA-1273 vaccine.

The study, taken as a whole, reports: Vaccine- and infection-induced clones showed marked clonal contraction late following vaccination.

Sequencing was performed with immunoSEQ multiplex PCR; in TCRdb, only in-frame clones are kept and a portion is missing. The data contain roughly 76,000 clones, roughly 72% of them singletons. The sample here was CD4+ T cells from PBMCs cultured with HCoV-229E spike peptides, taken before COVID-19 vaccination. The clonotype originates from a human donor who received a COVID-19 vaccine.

This chain's CDR3 is CASSLMGSSGGADTQYF. CDR3 in DNA: TGTGCCAGCAGCTTAATGGGGTCCAGCGGGGGGGCGGATACGCAGTATTTT. The rearrangement joins TRBV7-3 to TRBJ2-3, with 10 bases identical to TRBD2. Germline-derived CDR1 and CDR2 are SGHTA and FQGTGA. V trimming: 1 base; J trimming: 6 bases; junction bases outside the gene matches: 10. The CDR3 spans 17 residues. Drawing the rest from reference TRBV7-3 and TRBJ2-3, the complete variable domain is GAGVSQTPSNKVTEKGKYVELRCDPISGHTALYWYRQSLGQGPEFLIYFQGTGAADDSGLPNDRFFAVRPEGSVSTLKIQRTERGDSAVYLCASSLMGSSGGADTQYFGPGTRLTVL.